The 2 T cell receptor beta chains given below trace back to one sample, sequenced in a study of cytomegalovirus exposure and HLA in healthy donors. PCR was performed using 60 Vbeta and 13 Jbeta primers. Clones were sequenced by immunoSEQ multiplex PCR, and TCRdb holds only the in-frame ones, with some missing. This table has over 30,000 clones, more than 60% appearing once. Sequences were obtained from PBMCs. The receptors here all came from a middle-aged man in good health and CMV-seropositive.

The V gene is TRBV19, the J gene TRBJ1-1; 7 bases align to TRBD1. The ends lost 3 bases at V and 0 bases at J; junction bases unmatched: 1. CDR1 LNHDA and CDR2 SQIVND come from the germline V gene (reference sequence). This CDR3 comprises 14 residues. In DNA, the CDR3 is TGTGCCAGTAGTATGACAGGGATGAACACTGAAGCTTTCTTT. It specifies CASSMTGMNTEAFF.

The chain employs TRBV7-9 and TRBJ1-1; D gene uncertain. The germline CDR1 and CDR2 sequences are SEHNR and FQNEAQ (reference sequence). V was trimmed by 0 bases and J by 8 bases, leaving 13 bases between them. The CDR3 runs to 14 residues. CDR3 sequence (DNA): TGTGCCAGCAGCTTAGCCGGGTTGAGAACGGAAGCTTTCTTT. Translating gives CASSLAGLRTEAFF.